One and the same sample provided the 20 T cell receptor beta chains below, sequenced in a study of shared clonotypes between healthy human individuals (dated by TCRdb to 2020 to 2022). The method behind the library was the immunoSEQ multiplex PCR assay. TCRdb holds this immuneACCESS table with in-frame rearrangements only. Some clones are missing; in checked studies, unresolved V genes explain under half, and the rest has no known cause. The sample yields approximately 720,000 clones; 72% were counted once. About 1.7% of the sample comes from the top ten. Sequencing was done on a sample of memory CD4+ T cells sorted from blood. This sample's cell subset or site label indicates: CD45RA-negative fraction. All receptors derive from a woman in her thirties in good health.

The chain links TRBV2 to TRBJ2-3; 13 nucleotides match TRBD2. Germline V CDR1 and CDR2: SNHLY, FYNNEI. The CDR3 is 15 amino acids. The trim removed 6 bases at V and 5 bases at J, leaving 5 bases unmatched. Here the CDR3 reads CASRGTSGMVDTQYF. As DNA, the CDR3 is TGTGCCAGCAGGGGGACTAGCGGGATGGTAGATACGCAGTATTTT.

V usage is TRBV7-8 and J usage is TRBJ1-1, with TRBD1 matching 7 bases. The length of the CDR3 is 14 residues. V was pared by 6 bases and J by 1 base, with 5 bases of the junction left unmatched. Looked up from germline, CDR1 is SGHVS and CDR2 is FQNEAQ. CDR3 coding DNA: TGTGCCAGCAGGGATCACAGGGGGAACACTGAAGCTTTCTTT. This gives the protein CASRDHRGNTEAFF. Based on the CDR3 plus reference TRBV7-8 and TRBJ1-1, the full variable domain is GAGVSQSPRYKVAKRGQDVALRCDPISGHVSLFWYQQALGQGPEFLTYFQNEAQLDKSGLPSDRFFAERPEGSVSTLKIQRTQQEDSAVYLCASRDHRGNTEAFFGQGTRLTVV.

This chain links TRBV19 with TRBJ1-5; D call uncertain. Looked up from germline, CDR1 is LNHDA and CDR2 is SQIVND (reference sequence). V lost 3 bases and J 4 bases, leaving 10 bases between the germline ends. The CDR3 loop spans 14 amino acids. For the CDR3, the DNA is TGTGCCAGTAGTATGGGAGGGAAGAATCAGCCCCAGCATTTT. Its protein is CASSMGGKNQPQHF.

V and J are TRBV7-2 and TRBJ2-7; tentatively, D is TRBD2 (6 bases). The V gene's germline CDR1 is SGHTA and CDR2 FQGNSA. This CDR3 is 15 amino acids long. Trimming stripped 6 bases from V and 4 bases from J, with 19 bases between. The DNA of the CDR3 is TGTGCCAGCAGGAAGCGGGCAGGAGGTACGTACGAGCAGTACTTC. It translates to CASRKRAGGTYEQYF.

This chain joins TRBV6-5 and TRBJ2-1; D is ambiguous. The CDR3 loop spans 14 amino acids. The V gene lost 2 bases and the J gene lost 2 bases, with 7 bases spanning the gap. Per germline, CDR1 MNHEY and CDR2 SVGAGI. This CDR3 is CASSYKFAYNEQFF. CDR3 nucleotides: TGTGCCAGCAGTTACAAGTTCGCCTACAATGAGCAGTTCTTC.

Turning to this clone: Other DNA sequences in this specimen translate into the identical CDR3. The chain combines TRBV7-2 with TRBJ2-7; possibly TRBD1 for D (5 bases). The CDR3 is made up of 15 amino acids. The germline CDR1 and CDR2 sequences are SGHTA and FQGNSA. Trimming took off 5 bases at V and 0 bases at J, with 14 bases between the two ends. The CDR3 loop is CASSLGASSSYEQYF. The CDR3 bases are TGTGCCAGCAGCCTAGGGGCTTCAAGCTCCTACGAGCAGTACTTC.

The rearrangement uses TRBV5-8 and TRBJ2-5, with 8 nucleotides matching TRBD2. V lost 3 bases to trimming and J lost 5 bases; unmatched junction nucleotides: 9. The length of the CDR3 is 15 residues. Germline V gene sequence: CDR1 SGHTS, CDR2 YDEGEE. In DNA, the CDR3 is TGTGCCAGCAGCTGGGCAAGCGGGAGCAAGGAGACCCAGTACTTC. Amino acids: CASSWASGSKETQYF.

This clone showed up just a few times. This chain connects TRBV4-1 to TRBJ2-3; 10 bases fit TRBD1. J gave up 1 base and V 8 bases, and 9 bases lay outside the gene matches. Germline CDR1 and CDR2: MGHRA and YSYEKL. The CDR3 totals 16 residues. CDR3 DNA sequence: TGCGCCAGCGTCCCTCGGACAGGGGGAGGCACAGATACGCAGTATTTT. It is translated as CASVPRTGGGTDTQYF.

This sequence joins TRBV6-6 and TRBJ1-4, with TRBD1 matching 7 bases. The CDR3 sequence is 16 residues long. The ends lost 2 bases at V and 2 bases at J; junction bases unmatched: 5. The germline V gene encodes CDR1 MNHNY and CDR2 SVGAGI (reference sequence). Here the CDR3 DNA reads TGTGCCAGCAGTTACCCCACAGGGGCTACTAATGAAAAACTGTTTTTT. Translation gives CASSYPTGATNEKLFF.

The genes are TRBV10-3 and TRBJ2-7; 8 positions match TRBD1. V dropped 6 bases and J dropped 3; count of bases not matched to a gene: 1. The CDR3 extends over 12 amino acids. Germline V lookup: CDR1 ENHRY, CDR2 SYGVKD. As DNA, the CDR3 is TGTGCCATCAGCGGGACAGGCTACGAGCAGTACTTC. Amino acids: CAISGTGYEQYF.

The chain has TRBV28 and TRBJ1-4; 8 nucleotides line up with TRBD1. With V trimmed by 5 bases and J by 6 bases, 5 bases remained unmatched. Germline V gene lookup returns CDR1 MDHEN and CDR2 SYDVKM. This CDR3 is 14 amino acids long. The CDR3 sequence: CASSRWTGHEKLFF. The DNA of the CDR3 is TGTGCCAGCAGTAGGTGGACAGGGCATGAAAAACTGTTTTTT.

V usage is TRBV2 and J usage is TRBJ2-3, with D possibly TRBD1 on 6 matching bases. Trimming removed 3 bases from V and 2 bases from J, with 15 bases in between. This CDR3 contains 16 residues. Looked up from germline, CDR1 is SNHLY and CDR2 is FYNNEI. In DNA, the CDR3 is TGTGCCAGCAGTGATTTTTGGGGGCAGACCACAGATACGCAGTATTTT. Protein sequence: CASSDFWGQTTDTQYF. Looking up the rest from reference TRBV2 and TRBJ2-3 gives the full variable domain: EPEVTQTPSHQVTQMGQEVILRCVPISNHLYFYWYRQILGQKVEFLVSFYNNEISEKSEIFDDQFSVERPDGSNFTLKIRSTKLEDSAMYFCASSDFWGQTTDTQYFGPGTRLTVL.

The J gene is TRBJ2-3, the V gene TRBV5-1; 8 bases match TRBD2. Germline V gene data show CDR1 as SGHRS and CDR2 as YFSETQ. The CDR3 has 15 residues. The V gene end was trimmed by 5 bases and the J gene end by 3 bases; junction bases not matched to a gene: 8. The CDR3 sequence: CASRSAGTRTDTQYF. In nucleotides, the CDR3 is TGCGCCAGCAGATCGGCCGGGACTAGGACAGATACGCAGTATTTT.

This chain links TRBV14 with TRBJ2-1; D call uncertain. V was shortened by 2 bases and J by 0 bases, with 11 bases between the two germline ends. Germline V gene data show CDR1 as SGHDN and CDR2 as FVKESK. The CDR3 sequence is 16 residues long. The CDR3, as DNA: TGTGCCAGCAGCCAACTTCTCAGGTCCTCCTACAATGAGCAGTTCTTC. It encodes CASSQLLRSSYNEQFF.

V gene TRBV11-2 combines with J gene TRBJ1-4; 9 bases match TRBD1. V shed 1 base, J shed 5 bases, and the junction held 2 bases outside the gene matches. The CDR3 loop spans 15 amino acids. Germline V CDR1 and CDR2: SGHAT, FQNNGV. CDR3 nucleotide sequence: TGTGCCAGCAGCTTAGTTGGGACAGGGAATGAAAAACTGTTTTTT. Translation: CASSLVGTGNEKLFF.

This chain uses TRBV7-8 with TRBJ2-7; possibly TRBD1 for D (6 bases). Germline values: CDR1 SGHVS, CDR2 FQNEAQ. The CDR3 extends over 16 amino acids. The V end lost 2 bases, the J end lost 0 bases, and 14 bases lay between the germline ends. CDR3 residues: CASSLRLQGSSYEQYF. As DNA, the CDR3 is TGTGCCAGCAGCTTACGCCTCCAGGGGAGCTCCTACGAGCAGTACTTC.

V is TRBV5-1 and J is TRBJ2-1; 10 nucleotides line up with TRBD2. This CDR3 is built from 13 residues. CDR1 and CDR2 from the germline V gene are SGHRS and YFSETQ. The ends lost 7 bases at V and 4 bases at J; junction bases unmatched: 2. The CDR3 loop is CASGTSVYNEQFF. CDR3 coding DNA: TGCGCCAGCGGGACTAGCGTTTACAATGAGCAGTTCTTC. Together with reference TRBV5-1 and TRBJ2-1, the CDR3 gives the full variable domain: KAGVTQTPRYLIKTRGQQVTLSCSPISGHRSVSWYQQTPGQGLQFLFEYFSETQRNKGNFPGRFSGRQFSNSRSEMNVSTLELGDSALYLCASGTSVYNEQFFGPGTRLTVL.

This chain links TRBV7-6 with TRBJ1-3, with 11 bases fitting TRBD1. V trimming: 0 bases; J trimming: 3 bases; junction bases outside the gene matches: 1. Germline CDR1 is SGHVS and CDR2 is FNYEAQ. The CDR3 has 16 residues. The CDR3 DNA reads as TGTGCCAGCAGCTTAGCCGGGACAGGGGGTGGAAACACCATATATTTT. Translation gives CASSLAGTGGGNTIYF.

V gene TRBV6-5 combines with J gene TRBJ1-2; no reliable D call. Trimming took off 0 bases at V and 1 base at J, with 9 bases between the two ends. CDR3 length: 15 amino acids. Germline assignment: CDR1 MNHEY and CDR2 SVGAGI. The CDR3 bases are TGTGCCAGCAGTTACTCGGGGTTCATTAACTATGGCTACACCTTC. Protein: CASSYSGFINYGYTF.

The chain carries TRBV11-3 and TRBJ1-2; 9 nucleotides line up with TRBD1. The CDR3 length is 17 residues. Germline loops: CDR1 SGHNT, CDR2 YENEEA. Trimming removed 3 bases from V and 4 bases from J; junction bases left unmatched: 12. The CDR3 loop is CASSFSTGGPPSYGYTF. In DNA form, the CDR3 reads TGTGCCAGCAGCTTTAGCACAGGGGGCCCTCCCTCCTATGGCTACACCTTC.